This T cell receptor beta chain derives from a study of T cells after yellow fever vaccination. Germline CDR1 is DFQATT and CDR2 is SNEGSKA (reference sequence). The CDR3 is 13 amino acids. The V end lost 0 bases, the J end lost 5 bases, and 7 bases lay between the germline ends. TCRdb fed the 5' RACE reads into MiXCR, producing one record per CDR3 protein. Among about 130,000 distinct CDR3 sequences listed, just over 6.5% were seen once. This clonotype was observed at least ten times. Source: CD4+ T cells sorted from PBMCs, taken 10 days after the yellow fever booster vaccination. This clonotype was obtained from a man aged 30 to 39 who received the YFV17D yellow fever vaccine. This sequence joins TRBV20-1 and TRBJ1-4, with a tentative D call TRBD1 (6 bases). The CDR3 DNA reads TGCAGTGCTAGAGAGACAGGAAATGAAAAACTGTTTTTT. Its protein product is CSARETGNEKLFF.